The TCR beta chain described here comes from a study of beta chain features in type 1 diabetes. Study findings and constraints: In comparison with healthy donors, patients had naive, central memory and Treg TCRB repertoires that appeared more similar.

This clone has a handful of counts. Its antigen is currently unknown. cDNA synthesis used the whole RNA isolate, giving expressed TCRB sequences. This table comes from immunoSEQ multiplex PCR, and its TCRdb copy is limited to in-frame clones, with some not included. The data contain 350,000 or so clones, around 20% of them singletons. Trimming took 3 bases from V and 2 from J, leaving 12 bases between them. The germline V gene encodes CDR1 SGHRS and CDR2 YFSETQ. The CDR3 has 15 amino acids. This rearrangement joins TRBV5-1 to TRBJ2-4; possibly TRBD2 for D (5 bases). The sequenced sample consisted of naive CD4+ T cells from blood. The sequence came from a woman under 30 in good health. The CDR3 loop reads CASSWAGMPKNIQYF. In nucleotides, the CDR3 is TGCGCCAGCAGCTGGGCCGGGATGCCCAAAAACATTCAGTACTTC.